This T cell receptor beta chain was sequenced for a study of blood T cell repertoires in COVID-19. Study summary: COVID-19 samples collected from the United States, Italy and Spain covered acute and convalescent phases. The cDNA or gDNA used as material had been derived from T cells, B-cell-depleted T cells, or PBMCs.

Germline V gives CDR1 MNHNY, CDR2 SVGAGI (reference sequence). The V end was cut by 11 bases, the J end by 5 bases, with 10 bases between. This CDR3 comprises 11 residues. Per the authors' pipeline: Amplification of reference gene primers was used by the study to estimate nucleated cell counts. The method was immunoSEQ multiplex PCR; TCRdb's version includes in-frame clones alone and lacks a portion of them. The DNA gave D and trimming, while V, J and clone size come from that table. The top ten clones hold around 1.5% of a sample with over 200,000 clones, around 90% of them seen once. Sequenced sample: peripheral blood. The TCR originated in a man between 18 and 35 years old with active or convalescent COVID-19. The V call is TRBV6-6, the J call TRBJ1-5; D may be TRBD1 (5 bases). CDR3 residues: CASGDYQPQHF. In nucleotides, the CDR3 is TGTGCCTCTGGGGACTATCAGCCCCAGCATTTT.